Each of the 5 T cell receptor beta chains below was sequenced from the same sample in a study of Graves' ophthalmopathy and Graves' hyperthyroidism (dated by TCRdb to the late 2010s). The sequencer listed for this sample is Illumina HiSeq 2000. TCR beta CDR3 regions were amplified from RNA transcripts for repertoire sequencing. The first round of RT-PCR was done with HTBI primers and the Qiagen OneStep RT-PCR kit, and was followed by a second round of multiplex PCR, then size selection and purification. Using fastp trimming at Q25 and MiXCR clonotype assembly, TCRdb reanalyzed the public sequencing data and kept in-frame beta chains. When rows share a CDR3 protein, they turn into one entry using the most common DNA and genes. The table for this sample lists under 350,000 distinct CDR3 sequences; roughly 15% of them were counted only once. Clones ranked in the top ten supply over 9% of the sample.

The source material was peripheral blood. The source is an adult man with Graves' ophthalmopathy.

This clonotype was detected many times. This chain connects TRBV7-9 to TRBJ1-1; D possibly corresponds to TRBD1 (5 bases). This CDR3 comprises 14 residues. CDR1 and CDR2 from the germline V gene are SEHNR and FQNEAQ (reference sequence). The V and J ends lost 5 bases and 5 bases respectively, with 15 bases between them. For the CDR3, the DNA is TGTGCCAGCAGCCCCGAAGGGGCGGCAACTGAAGCTTTCTTT. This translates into CASSPEGAATEAFF. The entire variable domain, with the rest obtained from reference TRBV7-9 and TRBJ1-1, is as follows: DTGVSQNPRHKITKRGQNVTFRCDPISEHNRLYWYRQTLGQGPEFLTYFQNEAQLEKSRLLSDRFSAERPKGSFSTLEIQRTEQGDSAMYLCASSPEGAATEAFFGQGTRLTVV.

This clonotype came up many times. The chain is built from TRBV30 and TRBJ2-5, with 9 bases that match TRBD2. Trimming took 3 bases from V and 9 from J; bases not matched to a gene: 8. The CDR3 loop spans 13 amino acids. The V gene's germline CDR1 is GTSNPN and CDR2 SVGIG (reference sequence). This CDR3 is CAWSAGGPIAQYF. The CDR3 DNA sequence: TGTGCCTGGAGCGCGGGAGGGCCGATTGCCCAGTACTTC.

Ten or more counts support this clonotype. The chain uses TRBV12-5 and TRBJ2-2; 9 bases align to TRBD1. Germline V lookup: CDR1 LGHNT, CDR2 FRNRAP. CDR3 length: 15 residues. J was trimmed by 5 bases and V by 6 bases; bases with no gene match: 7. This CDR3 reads CASGSGTGRTGELFF. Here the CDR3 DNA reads TGTGCTAGTGGGAGCGGGACAGGGAGGACCGGGGAGCTGTTTTTT.

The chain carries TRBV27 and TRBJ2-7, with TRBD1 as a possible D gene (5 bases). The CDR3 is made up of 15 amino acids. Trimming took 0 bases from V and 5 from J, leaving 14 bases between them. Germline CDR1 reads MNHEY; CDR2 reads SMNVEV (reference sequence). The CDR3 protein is CASSLSTVMGNEQYF. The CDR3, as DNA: TGTGCCAGCAGTTTATCGACAGTAATGGGCAACGAGCAGTACTTC.

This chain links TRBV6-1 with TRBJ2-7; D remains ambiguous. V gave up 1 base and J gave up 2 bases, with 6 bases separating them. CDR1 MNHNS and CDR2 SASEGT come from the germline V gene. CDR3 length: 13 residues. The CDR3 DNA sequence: TGTGCCAGCAGTGAAGTGCTGACCTACGAGCAGTACTTC. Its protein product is CASSEVLTYEQYF.